Below are 4 T cell receptor beta chains sequenced from a single sample in a study of blood T cells in healthy people across ages. With a J-beta primer mix and a sample-barcoded 5' primer, a second PCR ran 7 to 11 cycles. TCRdb reanalysed the 5' RACE reads using MiXCR and keeps one entry per CDR3 protein. This table holds approximately 1.5 million distinct CDR3 sequences, almost 35% found once. The sequencing input was blood. The receptors originated from a woman aged 25 to 39 in good health.

This clonotype has just a few counts. The chain is built from TRBV7-9 and TRBJ2-3; D is tentatively TRBD1 or TRBD2 (5 bases each). Germline loops: CDR1 SEHNR, CDR2 FQNEAQ (reference sequence). CDR3 length equals 16 residues. V was cut by 3 bases and J by 0 bases, with 13 bases left in between. CDR3 nucleotides: TGTGCCAGCAGCTTCTCGTCCGGGACGAGCACAGATACGCAGTATTTT. The encoded protein is CASSFSSGTSTDTQYF.

V and J are TRBV20-1 and TRBJ1-6; D gene uncertain. V was pared by 1 base and J by 4 bases, with 14 bases between. Germline CDR1 DFQATT, CDR2 SNEGSKA (reference sequence). The CDR3 is 16 amino acids. CDR3 in DNA: TGCAGTGCTAGAGCCCAAAATTACCTTTATAATTCACCCCTCCACTTT. It yields the protein CSARAQNYLYNSPLHF.

V usage is TRBV27 and J usage is TRBJ2-7, with 7 bases identical to TRBD2. V shed 8 bases, J shed 7 bases, and the junction held 8 bases outside the gene matches. CDR1 and CDR2 from the germline V gene are MNHEY and SMNVEV (reference sequence). The CDR3 runs 12 residues. The CDR3 DNA reads as TGTGCCAGCGGGCCGGGGGAGGGGGAGCAGTACTTC. Residues: CASGPGEGEQYF.

For this clonotype: Just one base apart from a much larger clone, this may be a read error. The chain couples TRBV20-1 to TRBJ1-2, with D tentatively TRBD1 (5 bases). CDR3 length: 12 amino acids. Trimming stripped 0 bases from V and 6 bases from J, with 8 bases between. Per the germline V gene, CDR1 is DFQATT and CDR2 is SNEGSKA (reference sequence). CDR3 DNA: TGCAGTGCTAGAGAGGGGGGTCATGGCTACACCTTC. Its translation: CSAREGGHGYTF.